The rows below give T cell receptor beta chains drawn from one sample of a study of identical twins. TCRdb ran MiXCR on the 5' RACE reads and lists one entry per CDR3 protein. The sample includes 450,000 to 600,000 distinct CDR3 sequences, around 22% of them seen just once. These data also featured in a second study, about yellow fever vaccine responses in identical twins.

What was sequenced was CD4+ T cells sorted from blood. The receptors shown here come from a woman between 18 and 29 years old in good health. The CDR3 runs from the conserved cysteine through the conserved F or W. A D gene is named only where the DNA matches it firmly. Clone size appears in some rows only: once, few, many, or a class for an expanded clone.

clone_size	d_call	v_call	j_call	cdr3_nt	cdr3_aa
-	TRBD2	TRBV5-1	TRBJ2-5	TGCGCCAGCAGCGAAGGGACTAGCGCGGTACAAGAGACCCAGTACTTC	CASSEGTSAVQETQYF
-	-	TRBV12-3/TRBV12-4	TRBJ1-1	TGTGCCAGCAGCCGCGACAGAAATGAAGCTTTCTTT	CASSRDRNEAFF
few	-	TRBV2	TRBJ2-5	TGTGCCAGCAGTGAAAGTCGGACCCAGTACTTC	CASSESRTQYF
-	TRBD2	TRBV3-1	TRBJ2-5	TGTGCCAGCAGCCAAGAGGTCCCAGGACTAGGGGCAGAGACCCAGTACTTC	CASSQEVPGLGAETQYF
-	-	TRBV14	TRBJ1-2	TGTGCCAGCAGCTGGACAGATCTCTATGGCTACACCTTC	CASSWTDLYGYTF
few	TRBD1	TRBV12-3/TRBV12-4	TRBJ1-1	TGTGCCAGCACCCTGTGGGCAGGGGGACGGGTTACTGAAGCTTTCTTT	CASTLWAGGRVTEAFF
many	-	TRBV12-3/TRBV12-4	TRBJ2-1	TGTGCCAGCAGTGAAATGTTTGGGCCGCCTAAGCAGTTCTTC	CASSEMFGPPKQFF
-	TRBD1	TRBV12-3/TRBV12-4	TRBJ2-1	TGTGCCAGCAGTTTTTGGGACAGGGTCTTCTTC	CASSFWDRVFF
-	TRBD2	TRBV5-6	TRBJ2-1	TGTGCCAGCAGCCCCGTTAGCGGGGTATACAATGAGCAGTTCTTC	CASSPVSGVYNEQFF
-	-	TRBV10-3	TRBJ2-2	TGTGCCATCGGGATGACAGGGAACACCGGGGAGCTGTTTTTT	CAIGMTGNTGELFF
-	-	TRBV5-1	TRBJ2-7	TGCGCCAGCAGCTTGGTTTTGCAGAAAGGCTACGAGCAGTACTTC	CASSLVLQKGYEQYF